The sequence of this TCR beta chain was determined in a study of cytomegalovirus exposure and HLA in healthy donors. Study-wide results and limits: Among TCR beta chains, those listed as cytomegalovirus-associated numbered under 200. V- and J-gene trimming of TCR beta was linked (in a later analysis) to a missense DCLRE1C variant.

Germline-derived CDR1 and CDR2 are SGHAT and FQNNGV. Trimming took 0 bases from V and 4 from J, leaving 13 bases between them. CDR3 length: 15 amino acids. This clone was seen only a few times. As yet, its antigen is unknown. PCR was performed using 60 Vbeta and 13 Jbeta primers. The data were produced by immunoSEQ multiplex PCR, yet TCRdb's version contains in-frame clones alone and is incomplete. The profile shows about 150,000 clones, roughly 73% of them singletons. The sequence came from a woman in her late teens or twenties in good health and CMV-seronegative. The sample taken for sequencing was PBMCs. The chain recombines TRBV11-2 with TRBJ2-7; perhaps TRBD1 as D (5 bases). CDR3: CASSLDPFRAYEQYV. DNA for the CDR3: TGTGCCAGCAGCTTAGACCCTTTCAGGGCGTACGAGCAGTACGTC.